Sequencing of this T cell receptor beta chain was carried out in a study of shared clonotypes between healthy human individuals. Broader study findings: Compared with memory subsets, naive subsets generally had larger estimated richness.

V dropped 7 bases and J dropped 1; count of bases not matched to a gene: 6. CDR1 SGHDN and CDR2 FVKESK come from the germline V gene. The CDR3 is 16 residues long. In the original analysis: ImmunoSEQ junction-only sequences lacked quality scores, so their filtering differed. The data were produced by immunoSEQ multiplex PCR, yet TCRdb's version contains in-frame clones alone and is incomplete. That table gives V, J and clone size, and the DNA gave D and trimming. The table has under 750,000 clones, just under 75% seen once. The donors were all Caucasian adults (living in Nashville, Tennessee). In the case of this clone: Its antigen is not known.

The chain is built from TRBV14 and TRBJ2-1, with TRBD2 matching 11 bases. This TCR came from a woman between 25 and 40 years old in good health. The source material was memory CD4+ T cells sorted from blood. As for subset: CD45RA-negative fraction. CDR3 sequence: CASNLGTSGSYNEQFF. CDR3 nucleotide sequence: TGTGCCAGCAACCTAGGGACTAGCGGATCCTACAATGAGCAGTTCTTC.